Each of the 21 T cell receptor beta chains below was sequenced from the same sample in a study of shared clonotypes between healthy human individuals. TCRdb's copy holds only in-frame clones and misses some; the assay was immunoSEQ multiplex PCR. The profile shows 520,000 or so clones, approximately 85% of them singletons. Sequencing input: PBMCs. These receptor sequences come from a woman between 40 and 50 years old in good health. Some clones in this sample may be carry-over from other donors' samples.

This chain connects TRBV28 to TRBJ1-4, with 8 nucleotides matching TRBD1. Germline V gene lookup returns CDR1 MDHEN and CDR2 SYDVKM. The CDR3 has 14 residues. J gave up 8 bases and V 10 bases, and 12 bases lay outside the gene matches. The DNA of the CDR3 is TGTGCCACCGACCAGGCAGGGGGCGACGAAAAACTGTTTTTT. Its protein product is CATDQAGGDEKLFF.

The chain employs TRBV7-9 and TRBJ2-3; D is possibly TRBD2 (5 bases). From germline, CDR1 is SEHNR and CDR2 FQNEAQ (reference sequence). The ends were cut back, 1 base at V and 2 bases at J, with 10 bases in the middle. The length of the CDR3 is 15 residues. The CDR3 DNA sequence: TGTGCCAGCAGCTTAGAACGGGGAAACACAGATACGCAGTATTTT. Protein product: CASSLERGNTDTQYF.

CDR3 nucleotide sequence: TGTGCCAGCTCCCCGGCCCCGGCCCCCACCGGGGAGCTGTTTTTT. Amino acid sequence: CASSPAPAPTGELFF. The rearrangement joins TRBV18 to TRBJ2-2; D is unclear. The CDR3 consists of 15 residues. V was shortened by 6 bases and J by 4 bases, with 15 bases between the two germline ends. The germline gives CDR1 KGHSH, CDR2 LQKENI.

The chain couples TRBV2 to TRBJ2-3; TRBD2 matches at 7 bases. The V gene end was trimmed by 6 bases and the J gene end by 4 bases; junction bases not matched to a gene: 7. This CDR3 is built from 14 residues. Germline V lookup: CDR1 SNHLY, CDR2 FYNNEI. The DNA for the CDR3 is TGTGCCAGCAGGGACGGGGGGTTCGCAGATACGCAGTATTTT. Protein: CASRDGGFADTQYF.

V and J are TRBV15 and TRBJ2-3; D might be TRBD1 or TRBD2, each matching 5 bases. Between the trimmed V and J ends, which lost 0 bases and 0 bases, there was a span of 7 bases. This CDR3 has 15 amino acids. Per germline, CDR1 LNHNV and CDR2 YYDKDF (reference sequence). CDR3 loop: CATSRERGSTDTQYF. The DNA of the CDR3 is TGTGCCACCAGCAGAGAGAGGGGAAGCACAGATACGCAGTATTTT.

The chain employs TRBV9 and TRBJ1-3; no clear D. CDR1 and CDR2 from the germline V gene are SGDLS and YYNGEE. The length of the CDR3 is 13 residues. V was clipped by 3 bases and J by 2 bases, with 6 bases between them. The CDR3 sequence is CASSDHTGNTIYF. The CDR3 bases are TGTGCCAGCAGCGATCATACTGGAAACACCATATATTTT.

The gene calls are TRBV19 and TRBJ2-1; 8 positions agree with TRBD2. The germline V gene encodes CDR1 LNHDA and CDR2 SQIVND (reference sequence). The length of the CDR3 is 15 residues. Trimming removed 5 bases from V and 2 bases from J; junction bases left unmatched: 5. CDR3 residues: CASSSSGGTYNEQFF. The CDR3, as DNA: TGTGCCAGTAGTTCCAGCGGGGGTACCTACAATGAGCAGTTCTTC.

V gene TRBV28 combines with J gene TRBJ1-5; TRBD1 matches 11 bases. Germline CDR1 MDHEN, CDR2 SYDVKM. The CDR3 contains 16 residues. V shed 2 bases, J shed 10 bases, and the junction held 10 bases outside the gene matches. CDR3 sequence: CASSLNGGQGALPQHF. As DNA, the CDR3 is TGTGCCAGCAGTTTAAATGGTGGACAGGGGGCCCTACCCCAGCATTTT.

This chain uses TRBV9 with TRBJ2-3; 7 bases agree with TRBD2. Germline CDR1 reads SGDLS; CDR2 reads YYNGEE. The V and J ends lost 3 bases and 1 base, in that order; junction bases with no gene match: 2. This CDR3 contains 14 residues. CDR3 sequence: CASSGEGGTDTQYF. The CDR3 DNA reads as TGTGCCAGCAGCGGGGAGGGCGGCACAGATACGCAGTATTTT.

The rearrangement joins TRBV15 to TRBJ2-2; TRBD1 matches at 7 bases. The germline CDR1 and CDR2 sequences are LNHNV and YYDKDF (reference sequence). The CDR3 has 16 amino acids. The trim removed 4 bases at V and 4 bases at J, leaving 9 bases unmatched. Here the CDR3 reads CATSNPGQSITGELFF. The CDR3 bases are TGTGCCACCAGCAATCCGGGACAGTCAATCACCGGGGAGCTGTTTTTT.

This clone was seen just once. The chain joins TRBV11-1 to TRBJ2-3; 11 bases map to TRBD2. Germline trimming cut 5 bases from V and 3 bases from J; bases unmatched to any gene: 7. In germline, CDR1 is SGHAT, CDR2 FQDESV (reference sequence). This CDR3 region has 16 residues. CDR3 loop: CASSPLGLAGTDTQYF. The CDR3 DNA sequence: TGTGCCAGCAGCCCCCTCGGACTAGCGGGTACAGATACGCAGTATTTT. Complete variable domain (other parts from reference TRBV11-1 and TRBJ2-3): EAEVAQSPRYKITEKSQAVAFWCDPISGHATLYWYRQILGQGPELLVQFQDESVVDDSQLPKDRFSAERLKGVDSTLKIQPAELGDSAMYLCASSPLGLAGTDTQYFGPGTRLTVL.

This sequence joins TRBV9 and TRBJ2-7; 9 bases agree with TRBD2. This CDR3 has 14 residues. Germline V lookup: CDR1 SGDLS, CDR2 YYNGEE. V lost 2 bases and J lost 3; bases outside the gene matches: 3. CDR3 DNA: TGTGCCAGCAGCGTTGTAGCGGGAGACTACGAGCAGTACTTC. It yields the protein CASSVVAGDYEQYF.

The rearrangement uses TRBV11-3 and TRBJ2-2; the D gene is possibly TRBD1 (5 bases). The CDR3 consists of 15 residues. Germline V gene sequence: CDR1 SGHNT, CDR2 YENEEA. Trimming removed 0 bases at V and 4 bases at J, with 9 bases between. The CDR3 DNA is TGTGCCAGCAGCTTAGATAGGGGATTCACCGGGGAGCTGTTTTTT. Translating it yields CASSLDRGFTGELFF.

The chain is built from TRBV25-1 and TRBJ2-4, with 7 bases lining up with TRBD2. The CDR3 length is 14 residues. V was pared by 3 bases and J by 5 bases, with 4 bases of the junction left unmatched. From germline, CDR1 is MGHDK and CDR2 SYGVNS. The CDR3 sequence: CASSDGGRENIQYF. In nucleotides, the CDR3 is TGTGCCAGCAGTGATGGGGGGAGGGAAAACATTCAGTACTTC. Complete variable domain (other parts from reference TRBV25-1 and TRBJ2-4): EADIYQTPRYLVIGTGKKITLECSQTMGHDKMYWYQQDPGMELHLIHYSYGVNSTEKGDLSSESTVSRIRTEHFPLTLESARPSHTSQYLCASSDGGRENIQYFGAGTRLSVL.

This clone showed up many times. The V and J genes are TRBV28 and TRBJ2-6; TRBD1 matches at 8 bases. This CDR3 is built from 16 residues. V trimming: 5 bases; J trimming: 0 bases; junction bases outside the gene matches: 3. Looked up from germline, CDR1 is MDHEN and CDR2 is SYDVKM. The CDR3 nucleotides read TGTGCCAGCAGTCCGGGACAGGCCTCTGGGGCCAACGTCCTGACTTTC. Translation gives CASSPGQASGANVLTF.

The rearrangement links TRBV11-2 to TRBJ2-7; D is uncertain. Germline assignment: CDR1 SGHAT and CDR2 FQNNGV. The V end lost 3 bases, the J end lost 2 bases, and 5 bases lay between the germline ends. The CDR3 loop spans 12 amino acids. The CDR3 is CASSLDPYEQYF. Here the CDR3 DNA reads TGTGCCAGCAGCTTGGACCCCTACGAGCAGTACTTC.

This chain links TRBV27 with TRBJ2-5; no reliable D call. The closer fit of TRBJ2-7 to the DNA end suggests the J call may be wrong. This CDR3 has 13 residues. Germline V gene sequence: CDR1 MNHEY, CDR2 SMNVEV (reference sequence). The CDR3 region is CASSFRTPYEQYF. The CDR3 DNA reads TGTGCCAGCAGTTTCCGGACGCCCTACGAGCAGTACTTC.

The sample holds a few counts of this clone. The chain is built from TRBV19 and TRBJ2-1; 7 nucleotides match TRBD1. V lost 5 bases and J lost 5; bases outside the gene matches: 12. The CDR3 extends over 16 amino acids. Germline V gene data show CDR1 as LNHDA and CDR2 as SQIVND (reference sequence). The CDR3, as DNA: TGTGCCAGTAGTTCGCGGCACAGGGGTTTGGACAATGAGCAGTTCTTC. Encoded protein: CASSSRHRGLDNEQFF.

The chain joins TRBV19 to TRBJ1-2, with unresolved D. This CDR3 has 12 amino acids. V was clipped by 6 bases and J by 6 bases, with 11 bases between them. In germline, CDR1 is LNHDA, CDR2 SQIVND (reference sequence). The CDR3 sequence is CASRVAQNGYTF. The CDR3 nucleotides are TGTGCCAGTAGGGTCGCGCAGAATGGCTACACCTTC.

A few counts support this clone. The rearrangement joins TRBV28 to TRBJ1-5, with a weak D call TRBD1 (6 bases). Trimming took off 7 bases at V and 7 bases at J, with 14 bases between the two ends. The CDR3 length is 13 residues. The germline gives CDR1 MDHEN, CDR2 SYDVKM. CDR3 amino acids: CASTAPGGQPQHF. The CDR3 DNA reads as TGTGCCAGCACAGCTCCGGGGGGCCAGCCCCAGCATTTT. Based on the CDR3 plus reference TRBV28 and TRBJ1-5, the full variable domain is DVKVTQSSRYLVKRTGEKVFLECVQDMDHENMFWYRQDPGLGLRLIYFSYDVKMKEKGDIPEGYSVSREKKERFSLILESASTNQTSMYLCASTAPGGQPQHFGDGTRLSIL.

The chain joins TRBV4-3 to TRBJ1-1; 7 bases line up with TRBD1. V gave up 0 bases and J gave up 4 bases; unmatched junction bases: 17. This CDR3 spans 19 amino acids. Germline CDR1 LGHNA, CDR2 YSLEER. The CDR3 DNA sequence: TGCGCCAGCAGCCAAGATCAAAGCCTAGATCAGGGGGGCTTCACTGAAGCTTTCTTT. Translating it yields CASSQDQSLDQGGFTEAFF.